The next 6 T cell receptor beta chains were all read from a single sample in a study of T cell repertoires in cytomegalovirus infection. Their antigen targets remain unknown. Via MiXCR, TCRdb re-called the reads, giving one row per CDR3 protein. The data hold fewer than 850,000 distinct CDR3 sequences, with about 27% observed a single time. The sample consisted of cultured CD8+ T cells from PBMCs, taken from culture after CMV antigen stimulation. The receptors shown here come from a human donor in good health (CMV status not recorded). Some clones in this sample may be carry-over from other donors' samples.

The CDR3 DNA follows: TGCAGTGCTAGAGAAGAGACTTCTTACAATCAGCCCCAGCATTTT. It yields the protein CSAREETSYNQPQHF. The chain carries TRBV20-1 and TRBJ1-5, with D hard to call. The CDR3 loop spans 15 amino acids. The ends were cut back, 0 bases at V and 3 bases at J, with 12 bases in the middle. Looked up from germline, CDR1 is DFQATT and CDR2 is SNEGSKA (reference sequence).

This clonotype has a handful of counts. The rearrangement uses TRBV6-1 and TRBJ1-1; D remains ambiguous. Germline assignment: CDR1 MNHNS and CDR2 SASEGT. Deletions cut 6 bases from V and 11 bases from J, with 13 bases between. CDR3 length equals 11 residues. The CDR3 DNA follows: TGTGCCAGCAGACAGACCTGGGAGGCTTTCTTT. Translating it yields CASRQTWEAFF.

This CDR3 reads CASSLSPGIGNEQFF. Written as DNA, the CDR3 is TGTGCCAGCAGCTTAAGTCCAGGGATAGGGAATGAGCAGTTCTTC. The chain uses TRBV7-3 and TRBJ2-1; D may be TRBD1 (5 bases). Trimming shortened V by 1 base and J by 7 bases, and 14 bases separated the two germline ends. Germline lookup yields CDR1 SGHTA and CDR2 FQGTGA. This CDR3 has 15 residues.

The chain uses TRBV12-3 or TRBV12-4 and TRBJ2-7; weak D call: TRBD1 (6 bases). V lost 5 bases, J lost 0 bases, and 14 bases lay in between. This CDR3 has 15 residues. The CDR3 DNA sequence: TGTGCCAGCAGTAAATCAGGGGCCGACTCCTACGAGCAGTACTTC. Its translation: CASSKSGADSYEQYF.

The V call is TRBV5-1, the J call TRBJ1-1; possible D gene TRBD1, 6 bases. The CDR3 is made up of 15 amino acids. V was cut by 4 bases and J by 0 bases, with 13 bases left in between. Germline assignment: CDR1 SGHRS and CDR2 YFSETQ. The CDR3 coding sequence is TGCGCCAGCAGCATCGAACAGGGAATGAACACTGAAGCTTTCTTT. It is translated as CASSIEQGMNTEAFF.

The chain is built from TRBV12-3 or TRBV12-4 and TRBJ1-2, with TRBD1 identical over 10 bases. This CDR3 contains 16 residues. V shed 5 bases, J shed 7 bases, and the junction held 13 bases outside the gene matches. The CDR3 loop reads CASSGTSDRGQSGYTF. CDR3 in DNA: TGTGCCAGCAGTGGCACTTCCGACAGGGGGCAGAGTGGCTACACCTTC.